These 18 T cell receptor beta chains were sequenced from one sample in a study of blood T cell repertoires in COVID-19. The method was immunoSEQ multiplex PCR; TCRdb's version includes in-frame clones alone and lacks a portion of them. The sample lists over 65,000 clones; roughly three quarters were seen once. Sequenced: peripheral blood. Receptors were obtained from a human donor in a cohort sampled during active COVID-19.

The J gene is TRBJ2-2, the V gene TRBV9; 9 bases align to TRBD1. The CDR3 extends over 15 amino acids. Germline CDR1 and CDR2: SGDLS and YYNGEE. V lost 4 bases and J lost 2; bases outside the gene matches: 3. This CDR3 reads CASSTGQGNTGELFF. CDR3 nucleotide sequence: TGTGCCAGCAGCACGGGACAGGGAAACACCGGGGAGCTGTTTTTT.

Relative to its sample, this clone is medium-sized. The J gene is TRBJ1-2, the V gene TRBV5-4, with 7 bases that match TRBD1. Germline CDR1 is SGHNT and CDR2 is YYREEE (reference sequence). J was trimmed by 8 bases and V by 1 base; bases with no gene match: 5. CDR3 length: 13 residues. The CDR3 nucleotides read TGTGCCAGCAGCTTGCCGGGACAGTGGGGCTACACCTTC. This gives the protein CASSLPGQWGYTF.

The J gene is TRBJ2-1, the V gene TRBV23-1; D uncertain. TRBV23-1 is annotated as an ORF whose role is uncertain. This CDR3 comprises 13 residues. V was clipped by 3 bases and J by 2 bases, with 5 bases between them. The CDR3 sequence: CASSQTPYNEQFF. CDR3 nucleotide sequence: TGCGCCAGCAGTCAGACTCCCTACAATGAGCAGTTCTTC.

The DNA of the CDR3 is TGCGCCAGCAGCCAAGTCAGGGGACAGGGGGCCAACACTGAAGCTTTCTTT. This translates into CASSQVRGQGANTEAFF. The J gene is TRBJ1-1, the V gene TRBV4-1, with 12 bases that match TRBD1. V shed 1 base and J 2 bases; nucleotides not matched to a gene: 5. Germline CDR1 MGHRA, CDR2 YSYEKL. This CDR3 contains 17 residues.

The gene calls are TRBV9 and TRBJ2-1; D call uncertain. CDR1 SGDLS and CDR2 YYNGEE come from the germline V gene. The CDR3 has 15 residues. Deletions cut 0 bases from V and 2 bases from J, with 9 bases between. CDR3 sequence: CASSVDLIPYNEQFF. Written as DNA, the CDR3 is TGTGCCAGCAGCGTAGATCTAATCCCCTACAATGAGCAGTTCTTC. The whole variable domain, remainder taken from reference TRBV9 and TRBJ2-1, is DSGVTQTPKHLITATGQRVTLRCSPRSGDLSVYWYQQSLDQGLQFLIQYYNGEERAKGNILERFSAQQFPDLHSELNLSSLELGDSALYFCASSVDLIPYNEQFFGPGTRLTVL.

The CDR3 loop is CASSRAGEGYNEQFF. The CDR3 region has the DNA TGTGCCAGCAGTAGAGCGGGAGAGGGCTACAATGAGCAGTTCTTC. The chain is built from TRBV6-5 and TRBJ2-1; 8 bases line up with TRBD2. CDR3 size: 15 residues. Germline assignment: CDR1 MNHEY and CDR2 SVGAGI. V lost 5 bases, J lost 3 bases, and 6 bases stayed unmatched.

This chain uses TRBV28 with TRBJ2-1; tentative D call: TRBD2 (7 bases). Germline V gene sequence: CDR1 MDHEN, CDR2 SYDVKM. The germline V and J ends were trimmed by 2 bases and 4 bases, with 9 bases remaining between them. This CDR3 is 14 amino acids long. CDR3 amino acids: CASSLEGGYNEQFF. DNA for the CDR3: TGTGCCAGCAGTTTAGAGGGGGGGTACAATGAGCAGTTCTTC.

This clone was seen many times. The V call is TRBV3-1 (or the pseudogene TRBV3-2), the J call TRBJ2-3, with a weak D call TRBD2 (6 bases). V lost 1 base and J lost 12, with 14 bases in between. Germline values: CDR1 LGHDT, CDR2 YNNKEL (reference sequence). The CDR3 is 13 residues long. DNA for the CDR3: TGTGCCAGCAGCCAAGGGTCTGGGGGACTCCAGTATTTT. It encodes CASSQGSGGLQYF.

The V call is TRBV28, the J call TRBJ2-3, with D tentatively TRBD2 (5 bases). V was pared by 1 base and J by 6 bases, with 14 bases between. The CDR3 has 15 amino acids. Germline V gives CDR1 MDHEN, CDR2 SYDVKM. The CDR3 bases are TGTGCCAGCAGTTTATCCCTACGGGAAGGGGATACGCAGTATTTT. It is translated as CASSLSLREGDTQYF.

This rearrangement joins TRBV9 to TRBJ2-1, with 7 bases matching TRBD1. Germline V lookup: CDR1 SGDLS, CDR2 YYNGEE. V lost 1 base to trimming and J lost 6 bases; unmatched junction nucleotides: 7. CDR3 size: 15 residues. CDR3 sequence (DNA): TGTGCCAGCAGCGTACAGACAGGGAGTCGCAATGAGCAGTTCTTC. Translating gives CASSVQTGSRNEQFF.

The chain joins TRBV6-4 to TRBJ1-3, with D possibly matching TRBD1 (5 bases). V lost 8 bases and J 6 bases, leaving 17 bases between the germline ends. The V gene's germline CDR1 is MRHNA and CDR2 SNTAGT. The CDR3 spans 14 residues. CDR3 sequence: CASPQKGRENTIYF. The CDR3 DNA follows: TGTGCCAGCCCACAGAAGGGGCGGGAAAACACCATATATTTT.

CDR3: CAWSVGRVHTGELFF. CDR3 in DNA: TGTGCCTGGAGTGTAGGCAGGGTTCACACCGGGGAGCTGTTTTTT. The chain carries TRBV30 and TRBJ2-2, with a weak D call TRBD1 (5 bases). Germline assignment: CDR1 GTSNPN and CDR2 SVGIG (reference sequence). The length of the CDR3 is 15 residues. Trimming left V 0 bases short and J 3 bases short, with 11 bases between.

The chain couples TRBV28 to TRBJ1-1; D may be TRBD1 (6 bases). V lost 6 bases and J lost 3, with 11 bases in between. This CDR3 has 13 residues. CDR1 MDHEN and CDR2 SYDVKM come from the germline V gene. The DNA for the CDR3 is TGTGCCAGCAGCCTAGGGGGGGACACTGAAGCTTTCTTT. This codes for CASSLGGDTEAFF. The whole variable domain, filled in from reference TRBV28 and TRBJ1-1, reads DVKVTQSSRYLVKRTGEKVFLECVQDMDHENMFWYRQDPGLGLRLIYFSYDVKMKEKGDIPEGYSVSREKKERFSLILESASTNQTSMYLCASSLGGDTEAFFGQGTRLTVV.

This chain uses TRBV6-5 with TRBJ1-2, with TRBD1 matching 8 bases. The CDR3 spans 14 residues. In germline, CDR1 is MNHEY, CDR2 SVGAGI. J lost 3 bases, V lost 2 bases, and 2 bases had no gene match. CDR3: CASSYGQGDYGYTF. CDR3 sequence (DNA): TGTGCCAGCAGTTACGGACAGGGAGACTATGGCTACACCTTC.

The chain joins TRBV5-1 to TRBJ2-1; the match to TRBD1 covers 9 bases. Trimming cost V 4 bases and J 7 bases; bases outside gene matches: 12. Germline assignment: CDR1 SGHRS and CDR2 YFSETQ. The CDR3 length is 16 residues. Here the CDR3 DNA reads TGCGCCAGCAGCAAACCTACCGGGACAGGGTTGAATGAGCAGTTCTTC. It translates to CASSKPTGTGLNEQFF.

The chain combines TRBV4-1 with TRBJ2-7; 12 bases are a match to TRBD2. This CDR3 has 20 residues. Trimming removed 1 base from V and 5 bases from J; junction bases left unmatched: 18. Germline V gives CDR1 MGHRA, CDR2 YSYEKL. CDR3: CASSQGHGKLTSGRFNEQYF. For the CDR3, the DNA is TGCGCCAGCAGCCAAGGACATGGTAAGCTCACTAGCGGGAGGTTCAACGAGCAGTACTTC.

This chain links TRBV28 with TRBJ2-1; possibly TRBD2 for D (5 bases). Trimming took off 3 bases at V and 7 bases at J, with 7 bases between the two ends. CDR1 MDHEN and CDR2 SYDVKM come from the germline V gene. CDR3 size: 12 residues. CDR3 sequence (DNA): TGTGCCAGCAGTTTTTCGGGGAATGAGCAGTTCTTC. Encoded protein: CASSFSGNEQFF.

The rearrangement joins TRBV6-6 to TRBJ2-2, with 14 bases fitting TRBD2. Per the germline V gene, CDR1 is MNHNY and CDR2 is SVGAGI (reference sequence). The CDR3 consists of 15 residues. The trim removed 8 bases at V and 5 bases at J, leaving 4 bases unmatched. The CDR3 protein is CASGLAGGGTGELFF. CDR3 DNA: TGTGCCAGCGGACTAGCGGGAGGTGGGACCGGGGAGCTGTTTTTT.